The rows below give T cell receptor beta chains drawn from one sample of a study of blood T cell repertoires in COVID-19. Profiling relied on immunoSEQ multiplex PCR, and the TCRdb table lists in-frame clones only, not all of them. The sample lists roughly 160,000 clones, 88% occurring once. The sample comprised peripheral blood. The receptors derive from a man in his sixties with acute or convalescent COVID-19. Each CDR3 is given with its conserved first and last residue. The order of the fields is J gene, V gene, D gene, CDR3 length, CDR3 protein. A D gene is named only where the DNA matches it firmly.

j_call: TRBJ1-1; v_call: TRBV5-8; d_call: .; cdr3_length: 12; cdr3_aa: CASSVRGGVAFF
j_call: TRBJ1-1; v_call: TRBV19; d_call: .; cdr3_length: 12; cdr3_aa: CASSTGLTEAFF
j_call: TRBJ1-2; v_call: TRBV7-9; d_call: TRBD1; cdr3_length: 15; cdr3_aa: CASSFGQGQGDGYTF
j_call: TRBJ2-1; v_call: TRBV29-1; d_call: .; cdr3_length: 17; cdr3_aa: CSVEGFRGSRSYNEQFF
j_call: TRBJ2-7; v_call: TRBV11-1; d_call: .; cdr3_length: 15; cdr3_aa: CASSPARGPYVEQYF
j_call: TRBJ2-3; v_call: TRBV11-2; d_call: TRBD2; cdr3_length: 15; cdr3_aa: CASSASGRTTDTQYF
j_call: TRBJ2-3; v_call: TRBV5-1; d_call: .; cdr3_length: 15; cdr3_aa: CASRGLGTPTDTQYF
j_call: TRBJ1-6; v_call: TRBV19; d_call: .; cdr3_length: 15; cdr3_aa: CASTQGFSYNSPLHF
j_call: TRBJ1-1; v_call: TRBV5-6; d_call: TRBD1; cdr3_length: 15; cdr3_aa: CASSSRATGWTEAFF
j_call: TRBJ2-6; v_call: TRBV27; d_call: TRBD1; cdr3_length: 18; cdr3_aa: CASSTPGQGSSGANVLTF
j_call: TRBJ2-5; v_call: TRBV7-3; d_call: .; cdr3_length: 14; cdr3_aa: CASSLRAGVGTQYF
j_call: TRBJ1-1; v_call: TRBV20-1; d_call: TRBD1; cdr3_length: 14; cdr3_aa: CSASRQGVDTEAFF
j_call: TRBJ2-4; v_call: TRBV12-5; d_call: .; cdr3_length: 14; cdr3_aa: CASGSGLAKNIQYF
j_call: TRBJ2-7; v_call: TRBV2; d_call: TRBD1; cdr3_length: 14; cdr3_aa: CASRSQGAGYEQYF
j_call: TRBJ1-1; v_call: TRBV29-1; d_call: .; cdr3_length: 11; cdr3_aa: CSVAGGAEAFF
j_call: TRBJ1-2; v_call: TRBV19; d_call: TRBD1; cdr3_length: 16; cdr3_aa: CASSRTGGSANYGYTF
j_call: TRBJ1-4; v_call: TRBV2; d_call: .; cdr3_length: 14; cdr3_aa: CASSLGHKGEKLFF
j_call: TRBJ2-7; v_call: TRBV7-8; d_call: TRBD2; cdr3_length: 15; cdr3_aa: CASTPGGGRVYEQYF
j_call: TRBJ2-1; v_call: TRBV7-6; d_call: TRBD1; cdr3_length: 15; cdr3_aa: CASSRTGTGDNEQFF
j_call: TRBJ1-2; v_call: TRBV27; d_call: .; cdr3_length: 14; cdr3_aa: CASSARTDHYGYTF
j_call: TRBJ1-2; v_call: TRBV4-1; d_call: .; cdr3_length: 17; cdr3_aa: CASSQEGGGNTNYGYTF
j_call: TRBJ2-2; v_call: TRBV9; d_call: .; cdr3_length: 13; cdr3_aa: CASSVLSAGELFF
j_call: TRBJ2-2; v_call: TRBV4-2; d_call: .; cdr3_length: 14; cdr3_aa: CASSQEPRTGELFF
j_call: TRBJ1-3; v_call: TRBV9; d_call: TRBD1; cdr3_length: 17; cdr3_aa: CASSVGGQGASGNTIYF
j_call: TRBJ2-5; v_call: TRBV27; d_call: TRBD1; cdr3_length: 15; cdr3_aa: CASSPLHRGWETQYF